This TCR beta chain was profiled in a study of shared clonotypes between healthy human individuals (dated by TCRdb to between 2020 and 2021). For context, the study as a whole: Three men and a couple of women, aged 18 to 49 years, made up the cohort. Per donor, three plates each were used for CD4 naive and CD4 memory, two for CD8 naive, and one for CD8 memory. To estimate repertoire size and how much clonotypes are shared between individuals, the study performed deep sequencing of blood TCR repertoires from about five healthy adults. Different laboratories and diverse techniques were used to prepare libraries and sequence TCR repertoires, to increase sequencing depth and limit assay-specific biases. Leukapheresis yielded between about 0.9 and 9.5 billion PBMCs per donor. Summary of the overall study and its limitations: The genetic and exposure-history diversity represented was limited by the small number of donors. Even with the large sequencing depth, rarefaction of the sorted-subset datasets indicated that sequencing was incomplete. Sampling was restricted to blood, and TCR repertoires in tissue are likely to differ from TCR repertoires in blood. Higher generation probabilities were observed for clonotypes shared by all four sorted-subset donors than for non-shared clonotypes. When a few donors were compared, the shared fraction of clonotypes was about 5.2% for naive CD4, about 4% for naive CD8, roughly 2.5% for memory CD4, and about 0.36% for memory CD8. Pairwise subsampling indicated that sequencing depth was expected to affect the degree of clonotype sharing among donors. Naive subsets generally had larger estimated clonotype richness than memory subsets.

A word on this clone: Its specific antigen is unknown. No much larger clone is present one base from it, and per-base qualities are unavailable.

CD8 naive samples were CD45RO-negative cells positively selected for CCR7, giving a CD45RA+CCR7+ population that excluded TemRA cells. The donors were healthy, HIV-negative adults who had no recently reported acute infections or vaccinations. Only Caucasian adults living in Nashville, Tennessee, USA were represented among the donors. Blood was obtained by leukapheresis, after which PBMCs were separated by Ficoll-Histopaque density gradient centrifugation and cryopreserved in liquid nitrogen vapor phase. Analytical flow cytometry was used to check the purity and quantity of each magnetically sorted T cell population. Each sorted fraction had its genomic DNA isolated and then quantified by UV absorbance on a Nanodrop 2000c. V loses 5 bases at its end and J loses 4 bases; junction bases beyond the gene matches: 7. The CDR3 holds 15 amino acids from the cysteine to the phenylalanine. Left in the record is the CDR3 DNA by itself, 45 bases read in frame from the first base. CDR1 and CDR2 are read off the germline V gene (reference sequence) as LNHNV and YYDKDF.

TCR CDR3 regions were amplified from genomic DNA by multiplex PCR using the deep immunoSEQ assay. Extracted genomic DNA from each cell subset was distributed evenly across all wells of several immunoSEQ 96-well plates, and each plate was treated as a replicate. For sorted subsets, 150 to 250 ng genomic DNA, equal to about 30,000 T cell genomes, was loaded into each replicate PCR. The purified libraries were quantified using a Qubit 3.0 fluorometer, sized with a Bioanalyzer 2100, and then quantified again using the KAPA Library Quantification kit. Every immunoSEQ 96-well plate was sequenced on a dedicated single-read 150-cycle Illumina NextSeq 550 flow cell. In the source study's methods: Because only junctional sequences without quality scores were contained in the immunoSEQ output, filtering matching that applied to full-length reads could not be performed. Sequences were annotated with PyIR, a Python wrapper for IgBLAST v1.9, and V/J genes and CDR3 were assigned using IMGT germline references. Any read was removed if the V/J assignment was weak (E-value above 1e-6), the CDR3 was missing, or the read contained stop codons, out-of-frame junctions, or ambiguous translated residues. A V3J clonotype was defined by an identical inferred V gene, J gene, and CDR3 amino acid sequence. The percentage overlap between two repertoires was calculated by dividing the number of shared unique clonotypes by the size of the smaller repertoire. Three approaches were used to assess repertoire richness: RTK rarefaction, the Chao1 estimator, and Recon v2.1 estimates of unobserved clonotypes. Generation probabilities were computed with OLGA for all TCRbeta clonotypes obtained by the gDNA method from several donors. This immuneACCESS table, as held by TCRdb, lists in-frame sequences with V and J called but not all clones. Of the missing ones, under half trace to an unresolved V gene in checked studies; the others have no known cause. V, J and clone size reflect that table, while D and trimming were determined from the DNA. For this sample the table gives millions of clones, of which about 95% were detected only once. Together, the top ten hold about 1.1% of the sample.

The sequence was obtained from a man aged 18 to 30 in good health. Recombination linked TRBV15 to TRBJ2-1, with TRBD2 matching 8 junction bases. Sequencing input: naive CD8+ T cells sorted from blood. The cell subset or site label, as the study defines it: CD45RA+CCR7+. The CDR3 protein sequence reads: CATSAQSGGYNEQFF. Read as DNA, the sequence is TGTGCCACCAGCGCCCAGAGCGGGGGATACAATGAGCAGTTCTTC.